A single sample is the source of the 19 T cell receptor beta chains below, sequenced in a study of beta chain features in type 1 diabetes. Every bit of the isolated RNA underwent reverse transcription, so sequencing read expressed TCRB transcripts. Profiled with immunoSEQ multiplex PCR; TCRdb holds only in-frame clones, not every one. In the table there are fewer than 400,000 clones, approximately 10% of which are singletons. These receptors' antigens are unknown. Regarding the study as a whole: Shortening of TCRB CDR3s, moderate but significant, appeared in all four CD4+ subsets of Type 1 diabetes patients.

The sequenced material came from central memory CD4+ T cells from blood. Receptors were obtained from a man aged 25-45 years with type 1 diabetes.

This clone was counted ten times or more. The chain recombines TRBV7-9 with TRBJ1-1, with 7 bases lining up with TRBD1. CDR3 length: 16 amino acids. CDR1 is SEHNR and CDR2 is FQNEAQ in the germline V gene (reference sequence). Trimming took 3 bases from V and 1 from J; bases not matched to a gene: 8. The CDR3 coding sequence is TGTGCCAGCAGCTTGACAGGGAACGTGGCGAACACTGAAGCTTTCTTT. Translation gives CASSLTGNVANTEAFF.

This clone has just a few counts. The chain employs TRBV5-1 and TRBJ2-5, with a weak D call TRBD1 (5 bases). The CDR3 extends over 15 amino acids. Between the trimmed V and J ends, which lost 9 bases and 1 base, there was a span of 19 bases. Germline V lookup: CDR1 SGHRS, CDR2 YFSETQ. The DNA for the CDR3 is TGCGCCACCACGTTAAATTGGGGCAGCCAAGAGACCCAGTACTTC. This sequence encodes CATTLNWGSQETQYF.

The chain uses TRBV10-2 and TRBJ2-3; D may match TRBD1 or TRBD2 (5 bases each). Trimming removed 6 bases from V and 5 bases from J, with 12 bases in between. The germline V gene has CDR1 WSHSY and CDR2 SAAADI. The CDR3 totals 13 residues. CDR3 DNA: TGCGCCAGCAGGAAGGGGAGCGGAGATACGCAGTATTTT. It codes for CASRKGSGDTQYF.

This clone was seen at least ten times. V usage is TRBV9 and J usage is TRBJ1-5; D not resolved. Trimming left V 2 bases short and J 0 bases short, with 9 bases between. The CDR3 length is 15 residues. CDR1 is SGDLS, CDR2 YYNGEE, per germline. CDR3 loop: CASSVLGNSNQPQHF. The CDR3 DNA reads TGTGCCAGCAGCGTCTTAGGTAATAGCAATCAGCCCCAGCATTTT.

This clone was observed at least ten times. This chain joins TRBV11-2 and TRBJ2-5; D could derive from TRBD1 or TRBD2 (5 bases each). Germline CDR1 is SGHAT and CDR2 is FQNNGV. This CDR3 is built from 15 residues. Trimming took off 5 bases at V and 4 bases at J, with 17 bases between the two ends. As DNA, the CDR3 is TGTGCCAGCAGCCCGGGCGGCAGGGCGGGAGAGACCCAGTACTTC. Protein product: CASSPGGRAGETQYF.

The J gene is TRBJ1-1, the V gene TRBV10-3; tentative D call: TRBD1 (6 bases). The germline V and J ends were trimmed by 7 bases and 0 bases, with 9 bases remaining between them. The germline V gene encodes CDR1 ENHRY and CDR2 SYGVKD. This CDR3 comprises 13 residues. This CDR3 reads CAINREMNTEAFF. The CDR3 DNA is TGTGCCATCAACAGGGAAATGAACACTGAAGCTTTCTTT.

This clone was found many times. At one boundary the junction diverges from the germline segment, which might be a read error. The chain's CDR3 is CASSPGRSLNF. The CDR3 coding sequence is TGTGCCAGCAGCCCCGGGCGGTCCCTCAATTTT. This chain connects TRBV7-9 to TRBJ2-3, with D unresolved. Looked up from germline, CDR1 is SEHNR and CDR2 is FQNEAQ (reference sequence). CDR3 length equals 11 residues.

This chain links TRBV7-8 with TRBJ2-5; 7 bases match TRBD1. The CDR3 runs to 14 residues. Germline loops: CDR1 SGHVS, CDR2 FQNEAQ. The V and J ends lost 5 bases and 1 base, in that order; junction bases with no gene match: 4. CDR3 sequence: CASSLGTVQETQYF. CDR3 in DNA: TGTGCCAGCAGCCTAGGGACAGTCCAAGAGACCCAGTACTTC. The whole variable domain, remainder taken from reference TRBV7-8 and TRBJ2-5, is GAGVSQSPRYKVAKRGQDVALRCDPISGHVSLFWYQQALGQGPEFLTYFQNEAQLDKSGLPSDRFFAERPEGSVSTLKIQRTQQEDSAVYLCASSLGTVQETQYFGPGTRLLVL.

The chain links TRBV7-9 to TRBJ1-2, with D possibly matching TRBD1 (5 bases). CDR3 length: 13 amino acids. The germline gives CDR1 SEHNR, CDR2 FQNEAQ (reference sequence). V shed 3 bases and J shed 6 bases, with 11 bases lying between them. The CDR3 bases are TGTGCCAGCAGCTTCGCAGGGAGGGATGGCTACACCTTC. This gives the protein CASSFAGRDGYTF.

This clone came up a few times. DNA for the CDR3: TGCAGTGCCGCGGGGGATGAAAAACTGTTTTTT. Amino acid sequence: CSAAGDEKLFF. J is TRBJ1-4 and V is TRBV20-1; D might be TRBD1 (5 bases). V lost 6 bases to trimming and J lost 6 bases, with 8 bases between them. Germline CDR1 reads DFQATT; CDR2 reads SNEGSKA (reference sequence). CDR3 length equals 11 residues.

This clone appeared many times. J is TRBJ1-2 and V is TRBV28; D gene ambiguous. V lost 6 bases, J lost 8 bases, and 7 bases lay in between. The CDR3 sequence is 10 residues long. CDR1 and CDR2 from the germline V gene are MDHEN and SYDVKM. DNA for the CDR3: TGTGCCAGCAGCCGCAGGGGCTACACCTTC. It codes for CASSRRGYTF.

Here the CDR3 DNA reads TGTGCCAGCAGCTTGGGTTTCGGGACAGGGAGCACCGGGGAGCTGTTTTTT. Translating it yields CASSLGFGTGSTGELFF. The rearrangement joins TRBV5-5 to TRBJ2-2; TRBD1 agrees at 9 bases. Per germline, CDR1 SGHKS and CDR2 YYEKEE (reference sequence). This CDR3 region has 17 residues. V lost 0 bases to trimming and J lost 4 bases; unmatched junction nucleotides: 7.

This clone occurred many times. V usage is TRBV29-1 and J usage is TRBJ1-1; D gene ambiguous. V shed 6 bases and J shed 3 bases, with 17 bases lying between them. Germline CDR1 reads SQVTM; CDR2 reads ANQGSEA. The CDR3 consists of 14 residues. The CDR3 protein is CSVRLNNWDTEAFF. The CDR3 DNA sequence: TGCAGCGTAAGACTCAACAACTGGGACACTGAAGCTTTCTTT. Variable domain in full (rest from reference TRBV29-1 and TRBJ1-1): SAVISQKPSRDICQRGTSLTIQCQVDSQVTMMFWYRQQPGQSLTLIATANQGSEATYESGFVIDKFPISRPNLTFSTLTVSNMSPEDSSIYLCSVRLNNWDTEAFFGQGTRLTVV.

This rearrangement joins TRBV19 to TRBJ1-4, with TRBD1 matching over 8 bases. CDR1 and CDR2 from the germline V gene are LNHDA and SQIVND (reference sequence). The junction had 10 bases not matched to a gene; V was cut back by 9 bases and J by 4 bases. This CDR3 contains 15 residues. Here the CDR3 DNA reads TGTGCCAGGAAACCGCCGACAGGGGTTAATGAAAAACTGTTTTTT. Residues: CARKPPTGVNEKLFF.

The genes are TRBV6-6 and TRBJ2-7; no clear D gene. The V end lost 2 bases, the J end lost 4 bases, and 15 bases lay between the germline ends. Germline assignment: CDR1 MNHNY and CDR2 SVGAGI (reference sequence). There are 15 residues in the CDR3. CDR3 sequence (DNA): TGTGCCAGCAGTTACCGTCCGATAACCATATACGAGCAGTACTTC. Translating it yields CASSYRPITIYEQYF.

V is TRBV4-1 and J is TRBJ2-5; 9 bases match TRBD1. J gave up 2 bases and V 4 bases, and 5 bases lay outside the gene matches. The CDR3 has 15 residues. Germline CDR1 MGHRA, CDR2 YSYEKL. The CDR3 reads CASSPQGAGQETQYF. CDR3 nucleotide sequence: TGCGCCAGCAGCCCACAGGGGGCAGGGCAAGAGACCCAGTACTTC.

This clone was detected only a few times. This sequence joins TRBV15 and TRBJ1-2; D is uncertain. Germline CDR1 reads LNHNV; CDR2 reads YYDKDF (reference sequence). The V gene lost 0 bases and the J gene lost 4 bases, with 9 bases spanning the gap. The CDR3 is 14 residues long. The CDR3 protein is CATSRDRRSYGYTF. CDR3 DNA sequence: TGTGCCACCAGCAGAGACAGACGGTCCTATGGCTACACCTTC. Filled out from reference TRBV15 and TRBJ1-2, the complete variable domain reads DAMVIQNPRYQVTQFGKPVTLSCSQTLNHNVMYWYQQKSSQAPKLLFHYYDKDFNNEADTPDNFQSRRPNTSFCFLDIRSPGLGDTAMYLCATSRDRRSYGYTFGSGTRLTVV.

This chain uses TRBV4-1 with TRBJ2-1, with a tentative D call TRBD2 (5 bases). The CDR3 length is 15 residues. V lost 2 bases, J lost 6 bases, and 14 bases lay in between. Germline CDR1 and CDR2: MGHRA and YSYEKL. This CDR3 reads CASSQMSGNSNEQFF. Here the CDR3 DNA reads TGCGCCAGCAGCCAAATGTCCGGGAATAGCAATGAGCAGTTCTTC.

The table lists this clone with a few counts. The chain recombines TRBV5-5 with TRBJ1-2; D ambiguous. Trimming removed 0 bases at V and 0 bases at J, with 12 bases between. The length of the CDR3 is 16 residues. Per the germline V gene, CDR1 is SGHKS and CDR2 is YYEKEE (reference sequence). DNA of the CDR3: TGTGCCAGCAGCTTGGCCGTGAGACAAGCTAACTATGGCTACACCTTC. Protein: CASSLAVRQANYGYTF.